The 14 T cell receptor beta chains presented below share a single source sample, sequenced in a study of Tregs in tolerant kidney transplant recipients. FACS sorting followed a roughly 6-day coculture of CFSE-labeled recipient PBMCs with irradiated graft donor PBMCs. TCRdb's table, derived via immunoSEQ multiplex PCR, lists solely in-frame clones and lacks some. The listing contains about 2,700 clones. The antigens of these receptors remain unknown. The source was CD8+ T cells from blood cultured with allogeneic cells, collected before the transplant. These receptors were taken from a human patient who received a combined kidney and bone marrow transplant.

About this clone: With the read ending 3 residues before the CDR3 end, the germline J gene is used to fill in that end. This chain joins TRBV7-9 and TRBJ2-2, with 7 bases identical to TRBD1. This CDR3 contains 15 residues. Germline assignment: CDR1 SEHNR and CDR2 FQNEAQ (reference sequence). CDR3 DNA, as far as it was read: TGTGCAGATGATACCGGGACAGTGGATACCGGGGAG. This sequence encodes CADDTGTVDTGE. The full-length CDR3 reads as CADDTGTVDTGELFF.

In terms of frequency, this clone is medium-sized. The read ends 3 residues early relative to the CDR3; the germline J gene fills the gap. V is TRBV9 and J is TRBJ1-1, with a tentative D call TRBD1 (6 bases). This CDR3 contains 14 residues. Looked up from germline, CDR1 is SGDLS and CDR2 is YYNGEE. V dropped 2 bases and J dropped 4 bases, with 12 bases sitting between them. The CDR3 loop is CASSVEVRGTEAFF. The part of the CDR3 DNA that was read is TGTGCCAGCAGCGTTGAGGTCAGGGGCACTGAA. The full variable domain, with the rest looked up from reference TRBV9 and TRBJ1-1, is DSGVTQTPKHLITATGQRVTLRCSPRSGDLSVYWYQQSLDQGLQFLIQYYNGEERAKGNILERFSAQQFPDLHSELNLSSLELGDSALYFCASSVEVRGTEAFFGQGTRLTVV.

This clone shows up as medium-sized by frequency. The read is 3 residues too short to cover the CDR3 end, so that end is filled in from the germline J gene. V usage is TRBV20-1 and J usage is TRBJ2-3, with 10 bases matching TRBD2. Germline loops: CDR1 DFQATT, CDR2 SNEGSKA (reference sequence). Trimming took 5 bases from V and 2 from J; bases not matched to a gene: 4. The CDR3 has 14 residues. The CDR3: CSAPLAGVTDTQYF. The part of the CDR3 DNA that was read is TGCAGTGCTCCGCTAGCGGGGGTCACAGATACG.

This clone shows up as medium-sized by frequency. The sequenced fragment ends 3 residues before the CDR3 boundary, so the rest is inferred from the germline J gene. V and J are TRBV20-1 and TRBJ1-5, with TRBD1 identical over 10 bases. V lost 3 bases to trimming and J lost 3 bases; unmatched junction nucleotides: 8. Germline loops: CDR1 DFQATT, CDR2 SNEGSKA (reference sequence). The CDR3 length is 16 residues. The covered CDR3 bases are TGCAGTGCTAGGGTATTAGGGACAGGGGTCAATCAGCCC. It translates to CSARVLGTGVNQP. The CDR3 as a whole reads CSARVLGTGVNQPQHF.

In regard to this clone: The read finishes 3 residues shy of the CDR3 end, and the germline J gene is used to complete it. The chain links TRBV20-1 to TRBJ2-7; TRBD2 matches at 9 bases. This CDR3 comprises 14 residues. V was pared by 0 bases and J by 4 bases, with 4 bases of the junction left unmatched. Germline V gene sequence: CDR1 DFQATT, CDR2 SNEGSKA (reference sequence). The CDR3 bases that were read are TGCAGTGCTAGAGACATAGCGGGGGCGTACGAG. Translating it yields CSARDIAGAYE. The CDR3 reads in full as CSARDIAGAYEQYF.

By frequency, this clone is medium-sized. Coverage ceases 3 residues before the CDR3 finishes, and the germline J gene fills in the end. The rearrangement uses TRBV19 and TRBJ1-1; the D is unclear. CDR1 is LNHDA and CDR2 is SQIVND in the germline V gene (reference sequence). The CDR3 has 12 amino acids. Trimming pared 1 base from V and 7 bases from J, leaving 7 bases between. The DNA read from the CDR3 is TGTGCCAGTAGTATAGGCGACATTGAA. It codes for CASSIGDIE. In full, the CDR3 is CASSIGDIEAFF.

As to this clone: The read terminates 3 residues ahead of where the CDR3 ends, so the germline J gene completes it. This rearrangement joins TRBV27 to TRBJ2-1, with 13 positions matching TRBD2. The CDR3 is 14 residues long. The germline CDR1 and CDR2 sequences are MNHEY and SMNVEV (reference sequence). Trimming took 8 bases from V and 6 from J; bases not matched to a gene: 4. This CDR3 reads CASGTSGTSNEQFF. CDR3 bases read: TGTGCCAGCGGGACTAGCGGGACGAGCAATGAG.

About this clone: The CDR3 goes on 3 residues after the read ends, and that part is filled in from the germline J gene. The chain is built from TRBV18 and TRBJ2-3; D remains ambiguous. V lost 3 bases, J lost 6 bases, and 19 bases lay in between. The CDR3 has 16 residues. Germline V gene lookup returns CDR1 KGHSH and CDR2 LQKENI. The DNA read from the CDR3 is TGTGCCAGCTCACCGAAGACCGAAACGAGCAGGGATACG. This gives the protein CASSPKTETSRDT. The entire CDR3 reads CASSPKTETSRDTQYF.

A note on this clone: From the germline J gene comes the end of the CDR3, since the read stops 3 residues before it. V and J are TRBV7-9 and TRBJ2-1, with TRBD2 matching 8 bases. Germline lookup yields CDR1 SEHNR and CDR2 FQNEAQ (reference sequence). Germline trimming cut 10 bases from V and 7 bases from J; bases unmatched to any gene: 6. There are 12 residues in the CDR3. The CDR3 DNA, read in part, is TGTGCCATAGCGGGATGGGGAAATGAG. As protein: CAIAGWGNE. The complete CDR3 reads CAIAGWGNEQFF.

Remarks on this clone: The sequence runs out 3 residues before the end of the CDR3; the remainder is reconstructed from the germline J gene. The gene calls are TRBV16 and TRBJ1-2; 8 bases agree with TRBD1. The V segment lost 4 bases and the J segment 4 bases; nucleotides outside the gene matches: 5. CDR3 length equals 14 residues. The germline CDR1 and CDR2 sequences are KGHSY and FQNENV. This chain's CDR3 is CASSPGQGGYGYTF. The part of the CDR3 DNA that was read is TGTGCCAGCAGCCCCGGACAGGGAGGCTATGGC.

As regards this clone: The read is 3 residues too short to cover the CDR3 end, so that end is filled in from the germline J gene. V usage is TRBV19 and J usage is TRBJ1-3; D not certain. V shed 6 bases and J shed 6 bases, with 18 bases lying between them. The germline V gene has CDR1 LNHDA and CDR2 SQIVND (reference sequence). The length of the CDR3 is 15 residues. This chain's CDR3 is CASRDTDFLLNTIYF. The DNA read from the CDR3 is TGTGCCAGTAGAGACACGGACTTCTTACTAAACACC.

In the case of this clone: The read finishes 3 residues shy of the CDR3 end, and the germline J gene is used to complete it. The rearrangement links TRBV7-8 to TRBJ2-7; 7 nucleotides align to TRBD2. The CDR3 spans 15 residues. V gave up 5 bases and J gave up 0 bases; unmatched junction bases: 7. Germline lookup yields CDR1 SGHVS and CDR2 FQNEAQ. CDR3 sequence: CASSPPSGPSYEQYF. CDR3 DNA (partial): TGTGCCAGCAGCCCACCTAGCGGCCCCTCCTACGAG. Variable domain in full (rest from reference TRBV7-8 and TRBJ2-7): GAGVSQSPRYKVAKRGQDVALRCDPISGHVSLFWYQQALGQGPEFLTYFQNEAQLDKSGLPSDRFFAERPEGSVSTLKIQRTQQEDSAVYLCASSPPSGPSYEQYFGPGTRLTVT.

Measured by frequency, this clone is medium-sized. The sequenced part of the CDR3 DNA is TGTGCCAGCAGTTTATTGTGGCAGGGAGGGTCCTACGAG. Translating gives CASSLLWQGGSYE. The CDR3, in full, reads CASSLLWQGGSYEQYF. V usage is TRBV28 and J usage is TRBJ2-7, with TRBD2 matching over 7 bases. The read ends 3 residues shy of where the CDR3 ends; the end is completed using the germline J gene. This CDR3 is built from 16 residues. Per germline, CDR1 MDHEN and CDR2 SYDVKM. The V segment lost 1 base and the J segment 1 base; nucleotides outside the gene matches: 7.

This clone is medium-sized by frequency. The CDR3 end falls 3 residues outside the read, so it is completed with the germline J gene. V gene TRBV2 combines with J gene TRBJ2-2; TRBD2 matches 12 bases. Germline V lookup: CDR1 SNHLY, CDR2 FYNNEI. The CDR3 sequence is 16 residues long. V was pared by 11 bases and J by 5 bases, with 12 bases of the junction left unmatched. The CDR3 sequence is CAGVPTSGRYTGELFF. Incomplete CDR3 DNA: TGTGCCGGGGTACCGACTAGCGGGAGATATACCGGGGAG.